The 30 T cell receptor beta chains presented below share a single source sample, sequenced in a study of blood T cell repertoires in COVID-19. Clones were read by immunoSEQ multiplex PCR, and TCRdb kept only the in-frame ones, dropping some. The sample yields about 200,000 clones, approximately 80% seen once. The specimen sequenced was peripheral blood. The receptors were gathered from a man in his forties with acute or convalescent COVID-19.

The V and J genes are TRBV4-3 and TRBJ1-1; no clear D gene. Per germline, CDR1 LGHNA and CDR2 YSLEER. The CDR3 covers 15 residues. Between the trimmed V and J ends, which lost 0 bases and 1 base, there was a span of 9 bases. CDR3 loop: CASSQDRTANTEAFF. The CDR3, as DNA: TGCGCCAGCAGCCAAGATCGAACAGCGAACACTGAAGCTTTCTTT.

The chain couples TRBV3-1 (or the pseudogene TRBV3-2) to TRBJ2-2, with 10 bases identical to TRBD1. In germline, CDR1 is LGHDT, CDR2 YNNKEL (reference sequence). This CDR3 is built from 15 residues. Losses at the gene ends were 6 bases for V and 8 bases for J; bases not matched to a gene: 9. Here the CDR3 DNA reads TGTGCCAGCAGGCCCGGGACAGGGGATAAGGGGGAGCTGTTTTTT. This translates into CASRPGTGDKGELFF.

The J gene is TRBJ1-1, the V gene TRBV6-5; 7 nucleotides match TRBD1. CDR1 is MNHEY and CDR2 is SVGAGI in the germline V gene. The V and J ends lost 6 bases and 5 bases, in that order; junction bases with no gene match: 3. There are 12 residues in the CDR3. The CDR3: CASSEGQTEAFF. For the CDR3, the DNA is TGTGCCAGCAGCGAGGGACAGACTGAAGCTTTCTTT.

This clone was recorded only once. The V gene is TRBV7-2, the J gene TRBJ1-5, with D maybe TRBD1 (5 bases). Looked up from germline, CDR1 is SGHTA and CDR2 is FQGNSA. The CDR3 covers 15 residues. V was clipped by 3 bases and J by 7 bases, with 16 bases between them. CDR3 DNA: TGTGCCAGCAGCTTGGGGGGTTTCGGCGTACAGCCCCAGCATTTT. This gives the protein CASSLGGFGVQPQHF.

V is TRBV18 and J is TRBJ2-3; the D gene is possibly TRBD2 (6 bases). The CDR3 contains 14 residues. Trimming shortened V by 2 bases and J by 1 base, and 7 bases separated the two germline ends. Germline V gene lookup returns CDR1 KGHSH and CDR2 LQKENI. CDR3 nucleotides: TGTGCCAGCTCACCAGTAGCGGGCACAGATACGCAGTATTTT. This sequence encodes CASSPVAGTDTQYF.

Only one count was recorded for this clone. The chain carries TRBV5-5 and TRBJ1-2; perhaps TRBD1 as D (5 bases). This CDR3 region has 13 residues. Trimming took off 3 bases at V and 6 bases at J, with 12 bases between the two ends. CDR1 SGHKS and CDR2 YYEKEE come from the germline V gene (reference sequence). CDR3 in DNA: TGTGCCAGCAGCTCAGGGCCCGATAATGGCTACACCTTC. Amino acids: CASSSGPDNGYTF.

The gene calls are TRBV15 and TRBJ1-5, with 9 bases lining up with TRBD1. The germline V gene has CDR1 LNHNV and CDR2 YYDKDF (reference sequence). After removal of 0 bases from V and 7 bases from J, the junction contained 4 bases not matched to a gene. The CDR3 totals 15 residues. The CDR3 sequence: CATSRDPGQGQPQHF. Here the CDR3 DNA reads TGTGCCACCAGCAGAGATCCGGGACAGGGACAGCCCCAGCATTTT.

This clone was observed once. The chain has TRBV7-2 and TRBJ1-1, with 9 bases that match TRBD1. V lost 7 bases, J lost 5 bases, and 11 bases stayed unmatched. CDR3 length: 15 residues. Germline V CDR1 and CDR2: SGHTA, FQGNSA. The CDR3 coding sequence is TGTGCCAGCATCGGAACTACAGGGGGCAGAACTGAAGCTTTCTTT. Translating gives CASIGTTGGRTEAFF.

The CDR3 DNA reads as TGTGCCAGCAGCAAAGGGACTAGCGGGAGAGCAGATACGCAGTATTTT. This translates into CASSKGTSGRADTQYF. The V and J genes are TRBV7-6 and TRBJ2-3, with 14 bases lining up with TRBD2. Looked up from germline, CDR1 is SGHVS and CDR2 is FNYEAQ. V lost 5 bases to trimming and J lost 4 bases; unmatched junction nucleotides: 5. The CDR3 has 16 amino acids.

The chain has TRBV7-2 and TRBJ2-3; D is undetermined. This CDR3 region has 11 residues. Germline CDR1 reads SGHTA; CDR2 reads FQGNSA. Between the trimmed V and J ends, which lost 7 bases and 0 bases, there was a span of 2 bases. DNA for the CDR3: TGTGCCAGCACTAGCACAGATACGCAGTATTTT. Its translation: CASTSTDTQYF.

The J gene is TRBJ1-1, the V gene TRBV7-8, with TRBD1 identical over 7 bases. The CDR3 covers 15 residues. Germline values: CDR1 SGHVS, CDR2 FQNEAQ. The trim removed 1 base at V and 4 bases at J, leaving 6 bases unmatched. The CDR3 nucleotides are TGTGCCAGCAGCTTAGGACAGGGAGCGGGCACTGAAGCTTTCTTT. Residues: CASSLGQGAGTEAFF.

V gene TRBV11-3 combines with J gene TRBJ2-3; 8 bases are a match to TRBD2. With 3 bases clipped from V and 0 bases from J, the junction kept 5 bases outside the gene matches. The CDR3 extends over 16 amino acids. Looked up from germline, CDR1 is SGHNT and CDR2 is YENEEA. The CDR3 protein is CASSFGTSMSTDTQYF. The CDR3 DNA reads TGTGCCAGCAGCTTTGGGACTAGTATGAGCACAGATACGCAGTATTTT.

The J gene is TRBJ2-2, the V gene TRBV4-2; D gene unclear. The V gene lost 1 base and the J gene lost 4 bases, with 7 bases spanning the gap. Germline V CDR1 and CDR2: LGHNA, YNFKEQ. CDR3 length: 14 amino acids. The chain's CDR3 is CASSQGPGTGELFF. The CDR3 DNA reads TGTGCCAGCAGCCAAGGACCAGGCACCGGGGAGCTGTTTTTT.

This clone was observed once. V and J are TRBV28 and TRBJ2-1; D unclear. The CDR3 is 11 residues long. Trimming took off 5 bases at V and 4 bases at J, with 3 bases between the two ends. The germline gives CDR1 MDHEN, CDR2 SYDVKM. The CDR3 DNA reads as TGTGCCAGCAGTCTATACAATGAGCAGTTCTTC. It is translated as CASSLYNEQFF.

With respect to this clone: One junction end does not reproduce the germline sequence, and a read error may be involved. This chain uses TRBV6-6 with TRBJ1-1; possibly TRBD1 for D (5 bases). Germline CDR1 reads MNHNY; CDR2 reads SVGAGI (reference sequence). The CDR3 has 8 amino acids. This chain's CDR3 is CGGTEAFF. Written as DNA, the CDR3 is TGCGGGGGAACTGAAGCTTTCTTT.

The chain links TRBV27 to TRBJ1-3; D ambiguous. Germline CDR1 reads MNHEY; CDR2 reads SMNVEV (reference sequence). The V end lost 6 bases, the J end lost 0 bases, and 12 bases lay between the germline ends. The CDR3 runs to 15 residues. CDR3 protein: CASSPRHLSGNTIYF. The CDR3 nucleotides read TGTGCCAGCAGCCCCAGACACCTCTCTGGAAACACCATATATTTT.

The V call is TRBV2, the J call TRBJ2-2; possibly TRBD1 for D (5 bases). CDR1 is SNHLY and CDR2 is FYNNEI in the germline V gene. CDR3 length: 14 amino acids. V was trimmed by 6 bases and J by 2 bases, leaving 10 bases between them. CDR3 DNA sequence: TGTGCCAGCAGGGTGGACACTAACACCGGGGAGCTGTTTTTT. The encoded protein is CASRVDTNTGELFF.

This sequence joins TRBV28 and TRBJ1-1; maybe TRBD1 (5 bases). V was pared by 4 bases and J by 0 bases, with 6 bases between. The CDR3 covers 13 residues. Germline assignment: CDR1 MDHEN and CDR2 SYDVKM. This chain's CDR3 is CASSSTVNTEAFF. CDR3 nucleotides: TGTGCCAGCAGTTCGACAGTGAACACTGAAGCTTTCTTT.

The CDR3 loop reads CASRASGGDGYTF. Here the CDR3 DNA reads TGTGCCAGCAGGGCCTCGGGGGGGGATGGCTACACCTTC. The V gene is TRBV12-3 or TRBV12-4, the J gene TRBJ1-2; a weak D match, TRBD1 (5 bases). The CDR3 sequence is 13 residues long. V gave up 6 bases and J gave up 6 bases, with 14 bases separating them.

CDR3: CASSMDFGGYEQYF. The CDR3 coding sequence is TGCGCCAGCAGCATGGACTTTGGCGGATACGAGCAGTACTTC. The chain recombines TRBV5-1 with TRBJ2-7; maybe TRBD2 (5 bases). The V end was cut by 4 bases, the J end by 4 bases, with 15 bases between. The germline V gene encodes CDR1 SGHRS and CDR2 YFSETQ. The CDR3 covers 14 residues.

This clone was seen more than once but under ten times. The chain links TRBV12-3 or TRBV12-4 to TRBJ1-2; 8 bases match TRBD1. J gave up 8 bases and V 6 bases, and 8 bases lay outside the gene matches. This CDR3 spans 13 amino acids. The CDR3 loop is CASRPQGAYGYTF. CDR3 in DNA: TGTGCCAGCAGGCCCCAGGGGGCATACGGCTACACCTTC.

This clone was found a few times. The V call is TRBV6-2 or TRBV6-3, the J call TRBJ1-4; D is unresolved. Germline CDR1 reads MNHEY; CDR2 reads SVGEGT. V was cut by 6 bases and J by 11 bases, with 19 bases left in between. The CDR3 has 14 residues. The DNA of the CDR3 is TGTGCCAGCAGCAACCAAGCGAGCAGACCGAAACTGTTTTTT. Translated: CASSNQASRPKLFF.

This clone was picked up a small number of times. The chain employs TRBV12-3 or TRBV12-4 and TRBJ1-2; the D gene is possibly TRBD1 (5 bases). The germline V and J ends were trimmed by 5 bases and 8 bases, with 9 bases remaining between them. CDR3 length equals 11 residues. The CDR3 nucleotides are TGTGCCAGCAGTCGGGGGGGAGGCTACACCTTC. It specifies CASSRGGGYTF.

The CDR3 sequence is CASAQGRQPQHF. CDR3 bases: TGTGCCAGCGCCCAGGGCCGCCAGCCCCAGCATTTT. The gene calls are TRBV12-3 or TRBV12-4 and TRBJ1-5; maybe TRBD1 (5 bases). CDR3 length: 12 amino acids. The ends were cut back, 8 bases at V and 7 bases at J, with 12 bases in the middle.

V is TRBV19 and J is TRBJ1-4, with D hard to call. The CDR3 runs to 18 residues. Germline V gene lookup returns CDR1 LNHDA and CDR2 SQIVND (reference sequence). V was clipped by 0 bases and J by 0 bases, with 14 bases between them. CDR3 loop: CASSIDPQPAATNEKLFF. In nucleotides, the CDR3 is TGTGCCAGTAGTATAGATCCCCAACCCGCAGCAACTAATGAAAAACTGTTTTTT.

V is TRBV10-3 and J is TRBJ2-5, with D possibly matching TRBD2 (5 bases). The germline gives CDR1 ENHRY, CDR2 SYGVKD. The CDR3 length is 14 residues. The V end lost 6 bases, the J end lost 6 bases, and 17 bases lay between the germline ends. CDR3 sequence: CAIRDDKSGKTQYF. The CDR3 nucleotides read TGTGCCATCAGGGACGACAAATCCGGGAAGACCCAGTACTTC.

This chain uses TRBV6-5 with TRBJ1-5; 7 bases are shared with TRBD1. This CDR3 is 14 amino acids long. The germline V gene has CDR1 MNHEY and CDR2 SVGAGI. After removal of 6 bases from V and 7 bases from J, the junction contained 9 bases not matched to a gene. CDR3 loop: CASRELTGSQPQHF. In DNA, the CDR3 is TGTGCCAGCAGGGAGCTGACAGGGAGCCAGCCCCAGCATTTT.

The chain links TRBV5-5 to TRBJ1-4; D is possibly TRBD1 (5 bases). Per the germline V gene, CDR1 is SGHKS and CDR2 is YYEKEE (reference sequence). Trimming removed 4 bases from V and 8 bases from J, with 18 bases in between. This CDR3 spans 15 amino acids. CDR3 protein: CASSGLGGVEEKLFF. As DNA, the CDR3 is TGTGCCAGCAGCGGTTTAGGAGGGGTTGAAGAAAAACTGTTTTTT.

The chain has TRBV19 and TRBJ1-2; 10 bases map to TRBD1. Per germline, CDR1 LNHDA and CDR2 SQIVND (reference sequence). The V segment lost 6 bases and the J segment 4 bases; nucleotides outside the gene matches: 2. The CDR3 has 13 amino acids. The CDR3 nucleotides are TGTGCCAGTAGCAGGACAGGGGGCTATGGCTACACCTTC. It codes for CASSRTGGYGYTF.

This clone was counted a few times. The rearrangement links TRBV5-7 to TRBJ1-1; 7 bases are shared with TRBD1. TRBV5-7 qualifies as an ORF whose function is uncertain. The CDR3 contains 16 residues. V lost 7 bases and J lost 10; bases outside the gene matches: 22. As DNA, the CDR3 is TGTGCCAGCGGGACGAAAACACCGACAGGGAGCCTTAGAGCTTTCTTT. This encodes CASGTKTPTGSLRAFF.